The 9 T cell receptor beta chains below come from one sample, sequenced in a study of spatial heterogeneity in lung cancer. Study-wide points: Tumor mutation counts were tracked by expanded intratumoral alpha and beta TCR counts.

Sample time point: sample taken at primary tumor resection. TCRdb recomputed calls from the 5' RACE reads with MiXCR, one row per CDR3 protein. This sample has around 9,700 distinct CDR3 sequences, with approximately 8.1% found just once. These receptors lack a known antigen. The starting material was lung tumor tissue, obtained at surgery. Receptors originate from a male donor with early-stage non-small cell lung cancer.

There are many counts of this clonotype. The chain links TRBV5-1 to TRBJ2-1; TRBD2 matches 11 bases. CDR1 is SGHRS, CDR2 YFSETQ, per germline. The J segment lost 5 bases and the V segment lost 7 bases, leaving 5 bases of the junction unmatched. This CDR3 comprises 14 residues. CDR3 DNA: TGCGCCAGCGCCTTGGGACTAGCGGACAATGAGCAGTTCTTC. Translation: CASALGLADNEQFF.

This clonotype was counted ten times or more. The chain is built from TRBV7-9 and TRBJ2-2, with 8 bases identical to TRBD2. J lost 7 bases, V lost 5 bases, and 9 bases had no gene match. The CDR3 is made up of 15 amino acids. Germline loops: CDR1 SEHNR, CDR2 FQNEAQ (reference sequence). CDR3 DNA: TGTGCCAGCAGCCAAGGGACTAGTGAATTCGGGGAGCTGTTTTTT. Amino acid sequence: CASSQGTSEFGELFF.

By share of the sample, this clonotype is medium-sized. The CDR3 loop is CASSLSGGSTDTQYF. The CDR3 DNA reads as TGTGCCAGCAGCTTAAGCGGCGGGAGCACAGATACGCAGTATTTT. The chain is built from TRBV7-2 and TRBJ2-3; weak D call: TRBD2 (5 bases). CDR1 is SGHTA, CDR2 FQGNSA, per germline. The CDR3 is 15 amino acids. Trimming shortened V by 2 bases and J by 0 bases, and 9 bases separated the two germline ends.

This clonotype ranks as large. V and J are TRBV28 and TRBJ1-1; D gene unclear. There are 13 residues in the CDR3. Trimming took off 6 bases at V and 1 base at J, with 9 bases between the two ends. CDR1 is MDHEN, CDR2 SYDVKM, per germline. The CDR3 sequence is CASRETGNTEAFF. CDR3 coding DNA: TGTGCCAGCAGAGAAACGGGGAACACTGAAGCTTTCTTT.

This clonotype was detected ten times or more. J is TRBJ1-2 and V is TRBV23-1, with TRBD1 matching over 8 bases. TRBV23-1 belongs to the ORF category, with a function that is uncertain. V lost 4 bases and J lost 4; bases outside the gene matches: 11. The length of the CDR3 is 16 residues. CDR3 amino acids: CASSRAGGAAVYGYTF. CDR3 bases: TGCGCCAGCAGTCGAGCAGGGGGCGCCGCGGTCTATGGCTACACCTTC.

In its sample, this clonotype was seen many times. The genes are TRBV6-1 and TRBJ1-5; no clear D. This CDR3 comprises 13 residues. Germline V gene sequence: CDR1 MNHNS, CDR2 SASEGT. Trimming took off 5 bases at V and 5 bases at J, with 10 bases between the two ends. This chain's CDR3 is CASSSQKDQPQHF. CDR3 DNA sequence: TGTGCCAGCAGTTCTCAAAAGGATCAGCCCCAGCATTTT.

This clonotype has a count of ten or more. The V call is TRBV5-6, the J call TRBJ2-4; no clear D. CDR1 and CDR2 from the germline V gene are SGHDT and YYEEEE. V was cut by 6 bases and J by 6 bases, with 13 bases left in between. CDR3 length equals 13 residues. CDR3 region: CASTNLRRNIQYF. CDR3 DNA: TGTGCCAGCACCAATTTACGCAGAAACATTCAGTACTTC.

This clonotype was picked up a small number of times. This chain uses TRBV10-3 with TRBJ2-3, with TRBD1 matching over 7 bases. Germline V gene lookup returns CDR1 ENHRY and CDR2 SYGVKD. CDR3 length: 14 amino acids. The ends lost 7 bases at V and 1 base at J; junction bases unmatched: 5. CDR3 in amino acids: CAIKGQSGTDTQYF. DNA for the CDR3: TGTGCCATCAAGGGACAGTCAGGCACAGATACGCAGTATTTT.

There are many counts of this clonotype. The genes are TRBV27 and TRBJ2-1, with 8 bases that match TRBD2. The germline gives CDR1 MNHEY, CDR2 SMNVEV (reference sequence). The ends lost 5 bases at V and 4 bases at J; junction bases unmatched: 4. CDR3 length: 14 amino acids. CDR3 sequence (DNA): TGTGCCAGCAGTAAACGGGGGGGATACAATGAGCAGTTCTTC. Protein sequence: CASSKRGGYNEQFF.